The 15 T cell receptor beta chains below were found in one sample sequenced in a study of blood T cell repertoires in COVID-19. The method was immunoSEQ multiplex PCR; TCRdb's version includes in-frame clones alone and lacks a portion of them. The repertoire includes 250,000 to 350,000 clones, about nine tenths of them detected once, and around 9.3% sits in the top ten. The sequenced sample was PBMCs or T cells enriched from blood (not recorded which). The source of these receptors is a woman aged 18-35 years who had recovered from COVID-19.

V gene TRBV28 combines with J gene TRBJ1-2; 7 bases map to TRBD1. CDR1 is MDHEN and CDR2 is SYDVKM in the germline V gene. V gave up 5 bases and J gave up 0 bases; unmatched junction bases: 6. The CDR3 has 15 residues. The DNA for the CDR3 is TGTGCCAGCAGTCTTAGACAGGGAACTAACTATGGCTACACCTTC. Translation: CASSLRQGTNYGYTF.

This clone was seen more than once but under ten times. The gene calls are TRBV6-5 and TRBJ1-3, with 7 bases identical to TRBD1. The CDR3 runs 15 residues. CDR1 MNHEY and CDR2 SVGAGI come from the germline V gene. The J segment lost 0 bases and the V segment lost 7 bases, leaving 6 bases of the junction unmatched. In DNA form, the CDR3 reads TGTGCCAGCACCTCGACAGGGCCCTCTGGAAACACCATATATTTT. This sequence encodes CASTSTGPSGNTIYF.

This chain connects TRBV7-6 to TRBJ2-1, with 7 bases identical to TRBD2. Germline V gene sequence: CDR1 SGHVS, CDR2 FNYEAQ. V lost 2 bases and J lost 6; bases outside the gene matches: 7. The CDR3 runs 15 residues. CDR3 nucleotide sequence: TGTGCCAGCAGCTTATACCGGGAGGCGGGCAATGAGCAGTTCTTC. Translated: CASSLYREAGNEQFF.

This chain connects TRBV19 to TRBJ1-1; possible D gene TRBD1, 5 bases. Looked up from germline, CDR1 is LNHDA and CDR2 is SQIVND (reference sequence). V lost 3 bases and J 3 bases, leaving 11 bases between the germline ends. The CDR3 is 14 residues long. The CDR3 DNA reads as TGTGCCAGTAGTATTATAGGACATTACACTGAAGCTTTCTTT. Amino acids: CASSIIGHYTEAFF.

The V and J genes are TRBV4-1 and TRBJ1-2; D is perhaps TRBD1 (6 bases). CDR3 length: 17 amino acids. V was shortened by 0 bases and J by 0 bases, with 14 bases between the two germline ends. Germline CDR1 MGHRA, CDR2 YSYEKL. The CDR3, as DNA: TGCGCCAGCAGCCAAGATTTATTGGGGGCGACTAACTATGGCTACACCTTC. Its protein is CASSQDLLGATNYGYTF.

The genes are TRBV28 and TRBJ1-2; D gene uncertain. Germline loops: CDR1 MDHEN, CDR2 SYDVKM. V lost 5 bases and J 5 bases, leaving 9 bases between the germline ends. The CDR3 runs 12 residues. The chain's CDR3 is CASSVYRYGYTF. In DNA, the CDR3 is TGTGCCAGCAGTGTCTACAGATATGGCTACACCTTC.

This clone appeared once. This chain connects TRBV19 to TRBJ2-2; tentative D call: TRBD1 (5 bases). V was clipped by 1 base and J by 4 bases, with 10 bases between them. The CDR3 contains 15 residues. CDR1 and CDR2 from the germline V gene are LNHDA and SQIVND (reference sequence). The DNA for the CDR3 is TGTGCCAGTAGTATAGTAGGGGTGGGCACCGGGGAGCTGTTTTTT. Translation: CASSIVGVGTGELFF.

V and J are TRBV10-1 and TRBJ1-4, with TRBD1 identical over 9 bases. Unmatched junction bases numbered 2, after V lost 4 bases and J lost 5 bases. The CDR3 runs to 14 residues. CDR1 is WNHNN, CDR2 SYGVQD, per germline (reference sequence). The CDR3 nucleotides are TGCGCCAGCAGTGTCGGACAGGGGAATGAAAAACTGTTTTTT. Translating it yields CASSVGQGNEKLFF.

This chain links TRBV9 with TRBJ1-1; D is perhaps TRBD1 (6 bases). CDR3 length: 13 amino acids. Looked up from germline, CDR1 is SGDLS and CDR2 is YYNGEE. V shed 4 bases and J shed 3 bases, with 10 bases lying between them. CDR3 nucleotides: TGTGCCAGCAGCTCGAGGACAGACACTGAAGCTTTCTTT. This gives the protein CASSSRTDTEAFF.

This clone appeared a single time. V is TRBV5-1 and J is TRBJ2-2; D ambiguous. Germline V gene sequence: CDR1 SGHRS, CDR2 YFSETQ. The V and J ends lost 2 bases and 3 bases respectively, with 14 bases between them. The CDR3 runs to 16 residues. The CDR3 coding sequence is TGCGCCAGCAGCTTTTACTATCTGACGGACACCGGGGAGCTGTTTTTT. As protein: CASSFYYLTDTGELFF.

The V gene is TRBV24-1, the J gene TRBJ2-3, with D perhaps matching TRBD1 (5 bases). CDR3 size: 16 residues. Germline V gene lookup returns CDR1 KGHDR and CDR2 SFDVKD. The V end lost 4 bases, the J end lost 2 bases, and 15 bases lay between the germline ends. The CDR3 nucleotides read TGTGCCACCAGTGACAAAGACAGATCTTACACAGATACGCAGTATTTT. This encodes CATSDKDRSYTDTQYF.

This clone was seen many times. J is TRBJ1-2 and V is TRBV6-8, with D perhaps matching TRBD1 (5 bases). Trimming removed 4 bases at V and 5 bases at J, with 23 bases between. Germline V CDR1 and CDR2: MNHGY, SAAAGT. CDR3 size: 17 residues. The CDR3 nucleotides are TGTGCCAGCAGTTCCAACCCAAGGCCAGGGATTATTTATGGCTACACCTTC. Protein: CASSSNPRPGIIYGYTF.

This rearrangement joins TRBV7-9 to TRBJ2-1, with D possibly TRBD1 on 6 matching bases. V was clipped by 5 bases and J by 0 bases, with 14 bases between them. CDR3 size: 16 residues. Germline V gene data show CDR1 as SEHNR and CDR2 as FQNEAQ (reference sequence). The CDR3 loop is CASSPRTASSYNEQFF. CDR3 bases: TGTGCCAGCAGCCCGCGGACAGCGAGCTCCTACAATGAGCAGTTCTTC.

In its sample, this clone was seen once. This sequence joins TRBV18 and TRBJ1-2, with D uncertain. From germline, CDR1 is KGHSH and CDR2 LQKENI. V was clipped by 3 bases and J by 0 bases, with 8 bases between them. This CDR3 comprises 14 residues. The CDR3 region has the DNA TGTGCCAGCTCACCCGGTGGAGCTAACTATGGCTACACCTTC. This translates into CASSPGGANYGYTF.

This chain links TRBV5-1 with TRBJ2-5, with 8 bases aligning to TRBD2. The CDR3 has 15 amino acids. V lost 7 bases and J lost 2; bases outside the gene matches: 10. Germline V CDR1 and CDR2: SGHRS, YFSETQ. The CDR3 DNA is TGCGCCAGCTCTCGGGTAGCGGGGCCACAAGAGACCCAGTACTTC. Protein: CASSRVAGPQETQYF.